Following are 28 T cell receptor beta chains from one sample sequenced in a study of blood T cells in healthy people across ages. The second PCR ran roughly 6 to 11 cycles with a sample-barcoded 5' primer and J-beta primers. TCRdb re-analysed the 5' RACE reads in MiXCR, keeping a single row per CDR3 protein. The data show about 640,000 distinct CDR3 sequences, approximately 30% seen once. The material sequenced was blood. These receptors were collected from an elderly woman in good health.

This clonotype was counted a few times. Here the CDR3 reads CASSPSSGTGGNEQFF. The CDR3 DNA reads TGTGCCAGCTCACCATCCAGCGGGACAGGGGGCAATGAGCAGTTCTTC. V and J are TRBV18 and TRBJ2-1; 11 positions agree with TRBD1. This CDR3 region has 16 residues. Germline CDR1 KGHSH, CDR2 LQKENI. V gave up 2 bases and J gave up 6 bases; unmatched junction bases: 6.

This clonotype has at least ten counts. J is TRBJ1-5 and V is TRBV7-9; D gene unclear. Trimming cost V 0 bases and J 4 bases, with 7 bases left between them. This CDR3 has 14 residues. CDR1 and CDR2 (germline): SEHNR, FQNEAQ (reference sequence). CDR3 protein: CASSLAGPNQPQHF. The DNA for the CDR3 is TGTGCCAGCAGCTTAGCTGGGCCGAATCAGCCCCAGCATTTT.

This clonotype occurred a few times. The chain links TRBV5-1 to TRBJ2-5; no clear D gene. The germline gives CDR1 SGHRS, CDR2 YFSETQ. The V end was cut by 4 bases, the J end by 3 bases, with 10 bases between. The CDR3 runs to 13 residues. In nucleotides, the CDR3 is TGCGCCAGCAGCAGGTCATGGGAAGAGACCCAGTACTTC. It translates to CASSRSWEETQYF.

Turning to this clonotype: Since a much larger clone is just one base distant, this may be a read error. The CDR3 protein is CAGSAGTIGTDTQYF. The CDR3 region has the DNA TGTGCCGGCTCAGCGGGGACTATTGGCACAGATACGCAGTATTTT. The chain has TRBV18 and TRBJ2-3, with 7 bases identical to TRBD2. CDR1 and CDR2 from the germline V gene are KGHSH and LQKENI. There are 15 residues in the CDR3.

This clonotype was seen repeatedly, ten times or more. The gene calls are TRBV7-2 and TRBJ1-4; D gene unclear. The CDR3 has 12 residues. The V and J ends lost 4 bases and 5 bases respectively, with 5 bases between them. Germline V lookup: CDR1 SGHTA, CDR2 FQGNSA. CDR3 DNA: TGTGCCAGCAGCTGGACGAATGAAAAACTGTTTTTT. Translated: CASSWTNEKLFF.

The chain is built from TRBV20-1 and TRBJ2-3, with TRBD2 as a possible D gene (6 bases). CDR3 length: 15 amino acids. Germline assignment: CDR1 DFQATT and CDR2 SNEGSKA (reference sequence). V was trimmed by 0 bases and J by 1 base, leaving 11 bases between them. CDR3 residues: CSARDRWGGTDTQYF. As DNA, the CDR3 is TGCAGTGCTAGAGATAGGTGGGGGGGCACAGATACGCAGTATTTT.

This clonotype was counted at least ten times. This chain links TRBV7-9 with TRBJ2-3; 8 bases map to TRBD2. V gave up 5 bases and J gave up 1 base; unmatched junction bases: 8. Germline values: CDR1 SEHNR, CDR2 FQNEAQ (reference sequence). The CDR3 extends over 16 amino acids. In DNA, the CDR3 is TGTGCCAGCAGCCCCCGGGGAGCGGGGGGCACAGATACGCAGTATTTT. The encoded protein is CASSPRGAGGTDTQYF. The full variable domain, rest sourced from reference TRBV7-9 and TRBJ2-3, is DTGVSQNPRHKITKRGQNVTFRCDPISEHNRLYWYRQTLGQGPEFLTYFQNEAQLEKSRLLSDRFSAERPKGSFSTLEIQRTEQGDSAMYLCASSPRGAGGTDTQYFGPGTRLTVL.

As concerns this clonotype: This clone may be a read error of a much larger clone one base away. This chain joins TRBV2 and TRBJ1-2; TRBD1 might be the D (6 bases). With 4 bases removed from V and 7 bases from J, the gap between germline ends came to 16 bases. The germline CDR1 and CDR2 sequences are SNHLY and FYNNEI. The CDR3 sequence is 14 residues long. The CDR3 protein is CASSGGRGCGGYTF. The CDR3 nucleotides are TGTGCCAGCAGTGGGGGCAGGGGTTGTGGTGGCTACACCTTC. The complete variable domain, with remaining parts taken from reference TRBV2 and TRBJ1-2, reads EPEVTQTPSHQVTQMGQEVILRCVPISNHLYFYWYRQILGQKVEFLVSFYNNEISEKSEIFDDQFSVERPDGSNFTLKIRSTKLEDSAMYFCASSGGRGCGGYTFGSGTRLTVV.

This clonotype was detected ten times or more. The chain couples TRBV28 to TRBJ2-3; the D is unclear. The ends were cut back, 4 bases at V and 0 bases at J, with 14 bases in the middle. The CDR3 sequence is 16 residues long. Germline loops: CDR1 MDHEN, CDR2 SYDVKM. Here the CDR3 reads CASSSPRRSSTDTQYF. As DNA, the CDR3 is TGTGCCAGCAGTTCCCCCCGTAGATCTAGCACAGATACGCAGTATTTT.

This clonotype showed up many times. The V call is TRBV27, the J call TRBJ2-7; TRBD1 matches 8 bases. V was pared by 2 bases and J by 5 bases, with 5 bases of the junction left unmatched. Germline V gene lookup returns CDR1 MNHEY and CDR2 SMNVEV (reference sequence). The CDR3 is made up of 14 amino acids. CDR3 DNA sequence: TGTGCCAGCAGTTTACTGGACAGGGACCACGAGCAGTACTTC. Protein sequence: CASSLLDRDHEQYF.

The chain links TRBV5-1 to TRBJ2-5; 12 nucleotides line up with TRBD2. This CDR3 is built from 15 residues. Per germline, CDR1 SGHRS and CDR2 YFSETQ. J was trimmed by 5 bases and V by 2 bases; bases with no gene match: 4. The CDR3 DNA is TGCGCCAGCAGCTTCGGGACTAGCGGGCGGGAGACCCAGTACTTC. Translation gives CASSFGTSGRETQYF.

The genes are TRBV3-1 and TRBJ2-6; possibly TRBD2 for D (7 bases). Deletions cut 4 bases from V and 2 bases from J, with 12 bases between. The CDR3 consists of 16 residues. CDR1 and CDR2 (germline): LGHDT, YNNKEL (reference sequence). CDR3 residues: CASSRGGVAGANVLTF. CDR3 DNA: TGTGCCAGCAGCCGAGGGGGGGTCGCTGGGGCCAACGTCCTGACTTTC.

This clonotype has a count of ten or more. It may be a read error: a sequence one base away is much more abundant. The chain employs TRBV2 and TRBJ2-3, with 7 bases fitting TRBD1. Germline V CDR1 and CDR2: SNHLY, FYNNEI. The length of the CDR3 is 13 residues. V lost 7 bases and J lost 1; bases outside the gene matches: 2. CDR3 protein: CASTQGGTDTQYF. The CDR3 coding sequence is TGTGCCAGCACCCAGGGGGGCACAGATACGCAGTATTTT.

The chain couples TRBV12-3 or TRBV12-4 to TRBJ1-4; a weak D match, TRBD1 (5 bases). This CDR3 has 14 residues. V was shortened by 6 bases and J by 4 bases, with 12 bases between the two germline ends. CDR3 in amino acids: CASSMGLFNEKLFF. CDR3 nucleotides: TGTGCCAGCAGCATGGGACTGTTTAATGAAAAACTGTTTTTT.

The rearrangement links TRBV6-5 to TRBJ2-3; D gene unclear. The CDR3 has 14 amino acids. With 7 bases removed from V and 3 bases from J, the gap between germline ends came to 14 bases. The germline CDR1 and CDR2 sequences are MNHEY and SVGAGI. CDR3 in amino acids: CASKWAQLTDTQYF. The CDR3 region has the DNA TGTGCCAGCAAATGGGCCCAGCTGACAGATACGCAGTATTTT.

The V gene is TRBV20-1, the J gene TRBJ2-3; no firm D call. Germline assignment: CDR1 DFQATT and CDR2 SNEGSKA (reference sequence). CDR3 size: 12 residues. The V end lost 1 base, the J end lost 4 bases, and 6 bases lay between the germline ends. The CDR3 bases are TGCAGTGCTAGAGGACTCCCAGATACGCAGTATTTT. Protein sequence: CSARGLPDTQYF.

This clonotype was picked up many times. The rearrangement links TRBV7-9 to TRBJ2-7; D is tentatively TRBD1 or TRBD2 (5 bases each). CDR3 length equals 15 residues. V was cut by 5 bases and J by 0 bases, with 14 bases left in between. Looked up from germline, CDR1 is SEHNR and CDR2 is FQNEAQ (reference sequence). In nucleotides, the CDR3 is TGTGCCAGCAGCCCCCGGGACGGATCCTCCTACGAGCAGTACTTC. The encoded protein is CASSPRDGSSYEQYF.

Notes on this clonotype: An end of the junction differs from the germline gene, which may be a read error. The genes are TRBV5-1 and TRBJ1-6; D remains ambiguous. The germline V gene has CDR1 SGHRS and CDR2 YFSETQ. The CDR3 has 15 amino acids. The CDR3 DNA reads TGCGCCAGCAGCTTGGGCGGAGGATTCTATTCACCCCCCCACTTT. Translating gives CASSLGGGFYSPPHF.

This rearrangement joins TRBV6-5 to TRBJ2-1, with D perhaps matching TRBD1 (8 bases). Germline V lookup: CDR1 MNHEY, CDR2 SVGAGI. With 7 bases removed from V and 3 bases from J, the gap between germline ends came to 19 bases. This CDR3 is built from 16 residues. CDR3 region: CASTNRGGALYNEQFF. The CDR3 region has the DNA TGTGCCAGCACCAACAGGGGGGGGGCCCTCTACAATGAGCAGTTCTTC.

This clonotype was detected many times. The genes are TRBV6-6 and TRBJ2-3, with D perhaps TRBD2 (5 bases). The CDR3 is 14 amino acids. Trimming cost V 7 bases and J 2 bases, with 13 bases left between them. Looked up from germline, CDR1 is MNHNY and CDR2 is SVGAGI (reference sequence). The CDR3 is CASMTTPLTDTQYF. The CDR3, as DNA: TGTGCCAGCATGACTACTCCTCTCACAGATACGCAGTATTTT.

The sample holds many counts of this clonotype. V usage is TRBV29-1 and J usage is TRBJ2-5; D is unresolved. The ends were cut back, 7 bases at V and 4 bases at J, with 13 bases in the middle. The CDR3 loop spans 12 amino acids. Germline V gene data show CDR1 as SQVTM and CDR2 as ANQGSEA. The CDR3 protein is CSAESPGETQYF. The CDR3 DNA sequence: TGCAGCGCAGAAAGTCCGGGAGAGACCCAGTACTTC.

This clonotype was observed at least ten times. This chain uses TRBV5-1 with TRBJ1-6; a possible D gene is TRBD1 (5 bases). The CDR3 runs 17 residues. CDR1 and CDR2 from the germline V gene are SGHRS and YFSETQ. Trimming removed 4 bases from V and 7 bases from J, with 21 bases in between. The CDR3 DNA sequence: TGCGCCAGCAGCGTCCTCCCGACAGCTTTCCTAAATTCACCCCTCCACTTT. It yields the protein CASSVLPTAFLNSPLHF.

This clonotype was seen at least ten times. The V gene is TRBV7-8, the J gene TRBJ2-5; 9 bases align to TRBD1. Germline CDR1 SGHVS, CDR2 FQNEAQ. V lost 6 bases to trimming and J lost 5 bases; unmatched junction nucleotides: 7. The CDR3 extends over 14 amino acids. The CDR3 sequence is CASRPGQGGETQYF. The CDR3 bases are TGTGCCAGCAGACCGGGACAGGGAGGGGAGACCCAGTACTTC.

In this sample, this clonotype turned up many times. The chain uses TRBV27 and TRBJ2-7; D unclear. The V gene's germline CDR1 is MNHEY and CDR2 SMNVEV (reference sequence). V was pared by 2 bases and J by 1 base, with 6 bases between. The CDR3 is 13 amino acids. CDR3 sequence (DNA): TGTGCCAGCAGTTTAAAATGGTCCTACGAGCAGTACTTC. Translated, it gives CASSLKWSYEQYF.

Written as DNA, the CDR3 is TGTGCCAGCGGCGTGAACACTGAAGCTTTCTTT. Translating gives CASGVNTEAFF. The rearrangement links TRBV6-2 or TRBV6-3 to TRBJ1-1, with D hard to call. The CDR3 is made up of 11 amino acids. Deletions cut 8 bases from V and 0 bases from J, with 4 bases between. From germline, CDR1 is MNHEY and CDR2 SVGEGT.

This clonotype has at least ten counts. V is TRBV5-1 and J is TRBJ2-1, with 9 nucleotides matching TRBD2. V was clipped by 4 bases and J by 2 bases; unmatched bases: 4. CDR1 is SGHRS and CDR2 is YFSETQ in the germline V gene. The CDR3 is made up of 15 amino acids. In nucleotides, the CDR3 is TGCGCCAGCAGCCCTAGCGGGGAAACCTACAATGAGCAGTTCTTC. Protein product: CASSPSGETYNEQFF.

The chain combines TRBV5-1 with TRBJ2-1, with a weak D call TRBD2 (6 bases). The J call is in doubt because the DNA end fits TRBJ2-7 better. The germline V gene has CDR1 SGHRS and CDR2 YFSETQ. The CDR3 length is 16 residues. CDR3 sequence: CASSLKGRDSYNEQYF. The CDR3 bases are TGCGCCAGCAGCTTGAAGGGGCGGGACTCCTACAATGAGCAGTACTTC.

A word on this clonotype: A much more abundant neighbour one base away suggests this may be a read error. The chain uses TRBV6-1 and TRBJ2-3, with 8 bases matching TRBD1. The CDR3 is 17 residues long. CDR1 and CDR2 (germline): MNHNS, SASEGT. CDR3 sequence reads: CAGSRGTGATSTDTQYF. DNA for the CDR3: TGTGCCGGCAGCCGCGGGACAGGTGCAACTAGCACAGATACGCAGTATTTT.